These T cell receptor beta chains were read from a single sample in a study of T cells in Graves' hyperthyroidism and ophthalmopathy. TCRdb independently ran MiXCR on the multiplex PCR reads; one entry per CDR3 protein. This table has 600,000 to 650,000 distinct CDR3 sequences, about a fifth appearing once. Sequences were obtained from blood. These receptors all stem from a young man with Graves' ophthalmopathy. Each CDR3 is given with its conserved first and last residue. D genes are given only for firm matches. For some rows the clone size is stated as once, few or many, or as a class when expanded; others skip it.

>TRBV5-5|few|-|TRBJ2-6
CASSSWEIYSGANVLTF
TGTGCCAGCAGCTCCTGGGAGATCTACTCTGGGGCCAACGTCCTGACTTTC
>TRBV19|-|-|TRBJ1-1
CAGSMQGGSTEAFF
TGTGCCGGTAGTATGCAGGGAGGGAGCACTGAAGCTTTCTTT
>TRBV10-3|once|TRBD1|TRBJ1-1
CAISESGGMNTEAFF
TGTGCCATCAGTGAGTCAGGGGGCATGAACACTGAAGCTTTCTTT
>TRBV6-1|-|-|TRBJ1-4
CASSVQPYDEKLFF
TGTGCCAGCAGTGTACAGCCTTATGATGAAAAACTGTTTTTT
>TRBV6-1|few|-|TRBJ2-7
CASSAPGTYEQYF
TGTGCCAGCAGCGCCCCCGGGACATACGAGCAGTACTTC
>TRBV10-1|-|-|TRBJ2-2
CASSGGAPNTGELFF
TGCGCCAGCAGTGGGGGGGCACCAAACACCGGGGAGCTGTTTTTT
>TRBV7-9|few|-|TRBJ1-4
CASSPSGNEKLFF
TGTGCCAGCAGCCCCAGCGGTAATGAAAAACTGTTTTTT
>TRBV3-1|many|-|TRBJ2-7
CASSQDRGAGQYF
TGTGCCAGCAGCCAAGATCGCGGGGCAGGGCAGTACTTC
>TRBV5-4|-|-|TRBJ2-3
CASSLGQDFTDTQYF
TGTGCCAGCAGCTTGGGACAGGACTTCACAGATACGCAGTATTTT
>TRBV12-3/TRBV12-4|many|TRBD1|TRBJ2-7
CASTTDRSVSKQYF
TGTGCCAGCACTACGGACAGGTCTGTATCGAAGCAGTACTTC
>TRBV6-2/TRBV6-3|-|-|TRBJ1-6
CASSYGDRYNSPLHF
TGTGCCAGCAGTTACGGAGACAGATATAATTCACCCCTCCACTTT
>TRBV5-1|few|-|TRBJ2-1
CASSLAELDVTEEQFF
TGCGCCAGCAGCTTGGCGGAGTTAGACGTCACCGAGGAGCAGTTCTTC
>TRBV27|-|-|TRBJ1-4
CASRGGPQKEKLFF
TGTGCCAGCCGCGGGGGGCCCCAGAAAGAAAAACTGTTTTTT
>TRBV20-1|few|TRBD2|TRBJ2-7
CSALAVAGNYEQYF
TGCAGTGCCCTAGCGGTAGCGGGGAACTACGAGCAGTACTTC
>TRBV6-1|few|TRBD2|TRBJ2-3
CASSERSGTTDTQYF
TGTGCCAGCAGTGAGCGGAGCGGGACCACAGATACGCAGTATTTT
>TRBV7-9|-|-|TRBJ2-1
CASSLNSNEQFF
TGTGCCAGCAGCTTAAATTCCAATGAGCAGTTCTTC
>TRBV28|-|-|TRBJ1-2
CASSLPDRLLNGYTF
TGTGCCAGCAGTTTACCGGACAGACTTCTCAATGGCTACACCTTC
>TRBV28|-|-|TRBJ1-2
CASSLGQGWRYGYTF
TGTGCCAGCAGTTTGGGTCAGGGTTGGCGTTATGGCTACACCTTC
>TRBV11-2|-|TRBD1|TRBJ1-2
CASSPGGRDYGYTF
TGTGCCAGCAGCCCAGGGGGCCGGGACTATGGCTACACCTTC
>TRBV6-1|many|-|TRBJ1-1
CASRVGPNTEAFF
TGTGCCAGCAGAGTCGGACCGAACACTGAAGCTTTCTTT
>TRBV28|-|TRBD1|TRBJ2-5
CASSSPGQGKKETQYF
TGTGCCAGCAGTTCCCCGGGACAGGGGAAGAAAGAGACCCAGTACTTC
>TRBV4-1|few|TRBD1|TRBJ2-1
CASSPSGTGQYNEQFF
TGCGCCAGCAGCCCTTCCGGGACAGGGCAATACAATGAGCAGTTCTTC
>TRBV6-2/TRBV6-3|many|-|TRBJ2-3
CASSYPADTQYF
TGTGCCAGCAGTTACCCGGCAGATACGCAGTATTTT
>TRBV5-1|few|TRBD1|TRBJ2-2
CASSTDRGDTGELFF
TGCGCCAGCAGCACTGACAGGGGGGACACCGGGGAGCTGTTTTTT
>TRBV7-2|few|-|TRBJ2-3
CASSSRAATDTQYF
TGTGCCAGCAGCTCCCGGGCCGCGACAGATACGCAGTATTTT
>TRBV10-1|-|TRBD2|TRBJ2-7
CASLGIVGEREAVYHEQYF
TGCGCCAGCCTAGGGATAGTAGGTGAGCGGGAGGCCGTATACCACGAGCAGTACTTC
>TRBV20-1|-|-|TRBJ1-2
CSARDTRSAVYGYTF
TGCAGTGCTAGAGATACACGGAGCGCAGTCTATGGCTACACCTTC
>TRBV30|many|-|TRBJ2-7
CAWSGVGDSYEQYF
TGTGCCTGGAGTGGGGTGGGAGATTCCTACGAGCAGTACTTC
>TRBV9|-|-|TRBJ2-1
CASSEPRGNEQFF
TGTGCCAGCAGCGAACCCAGGGGAAATGAGCAGTTCTTC
>TRBV7-9|many|TRBD2|TRBJ2-5
CASIGTSGRRETQYF
TGTGCCAGCATCGGTACTAGCGGGAGGCGGGAGACCCAGTACTTC
>TRBV6-6|many|-|TRBJ2-5
CASSYSTPKETQYF
TGTGCCAGCAGTTACTCGACCCCTAAGGAGACCCAGTACTTC
>TRBV20-1|few|-|TRBJ1-5
CSASGGGQVGQPQHF
TGCAGTGCTAGTGGGGGGGGGCAGGTCGGCCAGCCCCAGCATTTT
>TRBV7-2|many|-|TRBJ2-7
CASSTSGLPAYEQYF
TGTGCCAGCAGCACCTCCGGACTACCTGCCTACGAGCAGTACTTC
>TRBV18|many|-|TRBJ2-7
CASSPTRGFEQYF
TGTGCCAGCTCACCAACTCGCGGGTTTGAGCAGTACTTC
>TRBV28|-|-|TRBJ1-5
CASTPWGPGRRQPQHF
TGTGCCAGCACCCCATGGGGCCCTGGCCGACGACAGCCCCAGCATTTT
>TRBV4-1|few|TRBD2|TRBJ2-7
CASSQFAIPAGGSSYEQYF
TGCGCCAGCAGCCAGTTCGCGATCCCAGCGGGAGGGAGCTCCTACGAGCAGTACTTC
>TRBV19|many|TRBD1|TRBJ1-1
CASINLRDRNTEAFF
TGTGCCAGTATCAACCTCCGGGACAGGAACACTGAAGCTTTCTTT
>TRBV6-1|-|TRBD2|TRBJ2-7
CASSEDPSGRSYEQYF
TGTGCCAGCAGTGAAGACCCTAGCGGGAGGTCCTACGAGCAGTACTTC
>TRBV12-3/TRBV12-4|many|TRBD2|TRBJ2-3
CASSFGLAVTDTQYF
TGTGCCAGCAGTTTCGGACTAGCGGTCACAGATACGCAGTATTTT
>TRBV5-1|-|-|TRBJ2-3
CASSLSRPSSTDTQYF
TGCGCCAGCAGCTTGAGCAGGCCATCTAGCACAGATACGCAGTATTTT
>TRBV3-1|many|-|TRBJ2-5
CASSQGASQETQYF
TGTGCCAGCAGCCAAGGGGCCAGCCAAGAGACCCAGTACTTC
>TRBV29-1|few|TRBD1|TRBJ1-2
CSVDLRDRANYGYTF
TGCAGCGTTGATTTGAGGGACAGGGCTAACTATGGCTACACCTTC
>TRBV6-1|many|TRBD1|TRBJ1-2
CASSGTGTYGYTF
TGTGCCAGCAGTGGGACAGGGACCTATGGCTACACCTTC
>TRBV9|few|TRBD2|TRBJ2-7
CASSVGPRTSSYEQYF
TGTGCCAGCAGCGTAGGGCCCCGGACTAGCAGTTACGAGCAGTACTTC
>TRBV28|few|TRBD1|TRBJ1-5
CASSPRGLEPQHF
TGTGCCAGCAGTCCCAGGGGGCTGGAGCCCCAGCATTTT
>TRBV20-1|many|TRBD2|TRBJ2-5
CSAFRLAGEETQYF
TGCAGTGCGTTCAGACTAGCGGGAGAAGAGACCCAGTACTTC
>TRBV5-6|-|TRBD2|TRBJ2-3
CASSLAETSGRTDTQYF
TGTGCCAGCAGCTTGGCAGAGACTAGCGGGAGGACAGATACGCAGTATTTT
>TRBV5-6|-|-|TRBJ1-2
CASSLVGVSYGYTF
TGTGCCAGCAGCTTGGTTGGGGTCTCCTATGGCTACACCTTC
>TRBV7-2|few|-|TRBJ1-6
CASSFGRSNSPLHF
TGTGCCAGCAGCTTCGGTCGATCCAATTCACCCCTCCACTTT
>TRBV6-2/TRBV6-3|-|TRBD2|TRBJ2-2
CASNKGRTSGSWTGELFF
TGTGCCAGCAATAAAGGGAGGACTAGCGGGAGCTGGACCGGGGAGCTGTTTTTT
>TRBV5-1|many|-|TRBJ1-4
CASSLDRGGEKLFF
TGCGCCAGCAGCTTGGACCGCGGGGGTGAAAAACTGTTTTTT
>TRBV5-1|few|TRBD1|TRBJ1-6
CASSLEWDSLNTLHF
TGCGCCAGCAGCTTGGAATGGGACAGCCTAAACACCCTCCACTTT
>TRBV20-1|many|-|TRBJ2-3
CSASRTDTQYF
TGCAGTGCTAGTCGCACAGATACGCAGTATTTT
>TRBV3-1|many|-|TRBJ1-1
CASSQFRATEAFF
TGTGCCAGCAGCCAATTTAGGGCCACTGAAGCTTTCTTT